This TCR beta chain was recovered during a study of blood T cell repertoires in COVID-19. The CDR3 is 15 amino acids. Produced via immunoSEQ multiplex PCR; TCRdb's table is partial and in-frame only. The data contain roughly 250,000 clones, 70% to 90% of them singletons. Sequencing was carried out using peripheral blood. The rearrangement uses TRBV21-1 and TRBJ2-6; no DNA check was done on the table's D call, TRBD1. TRBV21-1 is a listed pseudogene. The TCR sequence derives from a woman in her 30s with acute or convalescent COVID-19. CDR3 DNA sequence: TGTGCCAGCAGCAAAGTCAACTCTGGGGCCAACGTCCTGACTTTC. As protein: CASSKVNSGANVLTF.